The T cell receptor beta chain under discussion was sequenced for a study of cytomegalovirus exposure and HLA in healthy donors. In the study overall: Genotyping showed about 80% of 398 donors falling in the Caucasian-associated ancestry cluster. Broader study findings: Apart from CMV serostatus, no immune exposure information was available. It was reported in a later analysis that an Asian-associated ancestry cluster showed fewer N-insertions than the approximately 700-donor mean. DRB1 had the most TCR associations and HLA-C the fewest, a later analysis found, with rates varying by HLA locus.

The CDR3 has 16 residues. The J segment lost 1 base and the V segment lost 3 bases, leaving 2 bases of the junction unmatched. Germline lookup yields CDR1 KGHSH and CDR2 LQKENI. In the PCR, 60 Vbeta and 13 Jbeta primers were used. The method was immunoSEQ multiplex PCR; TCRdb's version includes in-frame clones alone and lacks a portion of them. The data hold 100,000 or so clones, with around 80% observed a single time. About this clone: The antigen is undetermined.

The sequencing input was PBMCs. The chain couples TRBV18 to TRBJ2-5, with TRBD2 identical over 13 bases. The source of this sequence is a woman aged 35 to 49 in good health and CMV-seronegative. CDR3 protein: CASSPWTSGGQETQYF. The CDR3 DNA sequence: TGTGCCAGCTCACCTTGGACTAGCGGGGGCCAAGAGACCCAGTACTTC.